Here is one T cell receptor (beta chain) with its context. The target antigen is unknown. This may be a read error: a much more frequent sequence differs by one nucleotide. Each CDR3 protein is one row after TCRdb ran MiXCR on the PCR reads. The table includes some 650,000 distinct CDR3 sequences, about 20% detected once. The data were obtained in a study of molecular identifiers for immune sequencing clone quantification. Overall study results and limits: Spiked Jurkat TCR RNA from one cell was reportedly detectable among fewer than 1.3 million naive cells.

CDR1 is MNHEY, CDR2 SMNVEV, per germline (reference sequence). The CDR3 covers 14 residues. V was trimmed by 4 bases and J by 2 bases, leaving 10 bases between them. The chain is built from TRBV27 and TRBJ2-3, with D perhaps TRBD1 (6 bases). The source is a human donor in good health. Some libraries in this study had Jurkat cell RNA spiked in. Sequencing was performed on naive CD8+ T cells from blood, with Jurkat cell RNA spiked in. Subset defined: FACS-sorted CD8+CD4-CCR7+CD45RA+ naive T cells. CDR3 sequence (DNA): TGTGCCAGCAGTTCGGGACATATCACAGATACGCAGTATTTT. It yields the protein CASSSGHITDTQYF.